The following is a TCR beta chain sequence with its context. Its antigen is currently not known. Nothing much larger sits one base from this clone, and base qualities are not available. The sample originates from a study of shared clonotypes between healthy human individuals (dated by TCRdb to 2020 to 2022). About the full investigation: The cohort included three men and a couple of women between 18 and 49 years of age. For each donor, CD4 naive and CD4 memory were each given three plates, CD8 naive was given two plates, and CD8 memory was given one plate. Blood TCR repertoires of four to six healthy adults were deeply sequenced to estimate repertoire size and the extent of clonotype sharing between individuals. Libraries were prepared and TCR repertoires were sequenced by different laboratories using diverse techniques, in order to increase sequencing depth and limit assay-specific biases. Leukapheresis yielded between about 0.9 and 9 billion PBMCs per donor.

The investigation overall reported the following: Compared with non-shared clonotypes, clonotypes shared by all four sorted-subset donors had higher generation probabilities. Rarefaction of sorted-subset datasets indicated incomplete sequencing despite the large sequencing depth. Only blood was sampled, and tissue TCR repertoires likely differ from those in blood. When a handful of donors were compared, the shared fraction of clonotypes was around 4.6% for naive CD4, roughly 3.3% for naive CD8, 2% to 2.5% for memory CD4, and less than 0.5% for memory CD8. The small number of donors limited the genetic and exposure-history diversity represented. Naive subsets generally had larger estimated clonotype richness than memory subsets did. Based on pairwise subsampling, the degree of clonotype sharing among donors was expected to be affected by sequencing depth.

Using the deep immunoSEQ assay, TCR CDR3 regions were amplified from genomic DNA by multiplex PCR. For each cell subset, the extracted genomic DNA was distributed evenly across all wells of several immunoSEQ 96-well plates, and each plate served as one replicate. Each replicate PCR for sorted subsets received around 200 ng genomic DNA, equal to tens of thousands of T cell genomes. Purified libraries were quantified with a Qubit 3.0 fluorometer, sized on a Bioanalyzer 2100, and re-quantified with the KAPA Library Quantification kit. Every immunoSEQ 96-well plate was sequenced on a separate single-read 150-cycle Illumina NextSeq 550 flow cell. Per the original workflow: Because only junctional sequences without quality scores were contained in the immunoSEQ output, filtering matching that applied to full-length reads could not be performed. Sequences were annotated with PyIR, a Python wrapper for IgBLAST v1.9, and V/J genes and CDR3 were assigned using IMGT germline references. Reads were removed for weak V/J assignments (E-value above 1e-6), missing CDR3, stop codons, out-of-frame junctions, or ambiguous translated residues. V3J clonotypes were defined by identical inferred V gene, J gene, and CDR3 amino acid sequence. Percentage overlap between repertoires was computed as shared unique clonotypes divided by the size of the smaller repertoire. RTK rarefaction, the Chao1 estimator, and Recon v2.1 estimates of unobserved clonotypes were used to assess repertoire richness. Generation probabilities were computed with OLGA for all TCRbeta clonotypes obtained by the gDNA method from a few donors. TCRdb obtained this table from immuneACCESS and retained in-frame rearrangements with V and J assigned. These tables miss some clones; where compared with another copy, unresolved V genes account for less than half of the shortfall, and the remainder is unexplained. V, J and clone size reflect that table, while D and trimming were determined from the DNA. The sample profile shows approximately 2,000,000 clones; approximately 92% of them were found once. The top ten clonotypes cover around 1.8% of the sample.

CD8 naive samples consisted of CD45RO-negative cells that were positively selected for CCR7, yielding a CD45RA+CCR7+ population without TemRA cells. The donors were healthy, HIV-negative adults with no recently reported acute infections or vaccinations. All donors were Caucasian adults living in Nashville, Tennessee, USA. Blood was collected by leukapheresis, and PBMCs were isolated by Ficoll-Histopaque density gradient centrifugation and then cryopreserved in liquid nitrogen vapor phase. Purity and quantity of every magnetically sorted T cell population were checked by analytical flow cytometry. Each sorted fraction had its genomic DNA isolated and then quantified by UV absorbance on a Nanodrop 2000c. CDR1 and CDR2, looked up from the germline V gene (reference sequence), are LNHDA and SQIVND. The CDR3 starts with the cysteine, ends with the phenylalanine, and has 14 residues. Of the read, only the CDR3 DNA is kept; its 42 bases are in frame from base 1. V ends up 2 bases short and J 9 bases short, with an unmatched junction base count of 2.

The sequence links TRBV19 to TRBJ1-6; TRBD1 lines up with 9 middle nucleotides. The receptor was derived from a man between 18 and 35 years old in good health. Some clones in this sample may be carry-over from other donors' samples. The source material was naive CD8+ T cells from PBMCs. Interpreted using the paper, the cell subset or site label stands for: CD45RA+CCR7+. The CDR3 region has the sequence CASSIRDRVSPLHF. The nucleotide sequence reads TGTGCCAGTAGTATACGGGACAGGGTTTCACCCCTCCACTTT. Reference TRBV19 and TRBJ1-6 proteins supply the regions before and after the CDR3; the full variable domain is: DGGITQSPKYLFRKEGQNVTLSCEQNLNHDAMYWYRQDPGQGLRLIYYSQIVNDFQKGDIAEGYSVSREKKESFPLTVTSAQKNPTAFYLCASSIRDRVSPLHFGNGTRLTVT.